Each of the 8 T cell receptor beta chains below was sequenced from the same sample in a study of T cells in Graves' hyperthyroidism and ophthalmopathy. From RNA transcripts, TCR beta CDR3 regions were amplified. The primer set for the first-round RT-PCR of the TCR CDR3 was HTBI. One entry per CDR3 protein, called by TCRdb with MiXCR from the multiplex PCR reads. The sample includes about 350,000 distinct CDR3 sequences, roughly 13% of them seen just once. The sample was blood. The receptors come from a woman in her 30s with Graves' hyperthyroidism.

This clonotype was detected ten times or more. This chain links TRBV3-1 with TRBJ2-5; maybe TRBD2 (6 bases). V was shortened by 1 base and J by 3 bases, with 9 bases between the two germline ends. The CDR3 length is 14 residues. Germline V gives CDR1 LGHDT, CDR2 YNNKEL (reference sequence). This CDR3 is CASSQASSEETQYF. The CDR3 coding sequence is TGTGCCAGCAGCCAAGCCTCTAGCGAAGAGACCCAGTACTTC.

This clonotype has at least ten counts. The chain joins TRBV6-6 to TRBJ2-1; D is uncertain. This CDR3 comprises 16 residues. The V and J ends lost 0 bases and 0 bases respectively, with 9 bases between them. Per the germline V gene, CDR1 is MNHNY and CDR2 is SVGAGI (reference sequence). The CDR3 DNA sequence: TGTGCCAGCAGTTACTCGCCGGCTAGCTCCTACAATGAGCAGTTCTTC. As protein: CASSYSPASSYNEQFF.

The J gene is TRBJ1-6, the V gene TRBV20-1; D perhaps matches TRBD1 (5 bases). Germline V gene data show CDR1 as DFQATT and CDR2 as SNEGSKA (reference sequence). The V and J ends lost 7 bases and 8 bases respectively, with 18 bases between them. The CDR3 consists of 14 residues. The CDR3 sequence is CSVEPGLADSPLHF. DNA of the CDR3: TGCAGTGTAGAGCCGGGACTGGCTGATTCACCCCTCCACTTT.

This clonotype was picked up many times. The rearrangement links TRBV30 to TRBJ2-5; 12 bases match TRBD2. This CDR3 has 18 residues. From germline, CDR1 is GTSNPN and CDR2 SVGIG (reference sequence). The ends lost 0 bases at V and 0 bases at J; junction bases unmatched: 8. The CDR3 spells CAWSVKGGLAGYQETQYF. CDR3 sequence (DNA): TGTGCCTGGAGTGTAAAAGGTGGACTAGCGGGGTACCAAGAGACCCAGTACTTC.

V gene TRBV13 combines with J gene TRBJ2-2; TRBD2 agrees at 10 bases. CDR1 is PRHDT, CDR2 FYEKMQ, per germline (reference sequence). The V and J ends lost 6 bases and 7 bases, in that order; junction bases with no gene match: 11. This CDR3 is built from 16 residues. DNA for the CDR3: TGTGCCAGCAGACGCACTAGCGGGAAGGTCGGCGGGGAGCTGTTTTTT. Its translation is CASRRTSGKVGGELFF.

This clonotype appeared a few times. The chain carries TRBV7-2 and TRBJ2-1, with D possibly TRBD1 on 6 matching bases. Germline V gene lookup returns CDR1 SGHTA and CDR2 FQGNSA. The CDR3 is made up of 14 amino acids. The V and J ends lost 5 bases and 0 bases respectively, with 8 bases between them. The CDR3: CASSKDSSYNEQFF. The CDR3 region has the DNA TGTGCCAGCAGCAAGGACAGCTCCTACAATGAGCAGTTCTTC. Full variable domain (rest looked up from reference TRBV7-2 and TRBJ2-1): GAGVSQSPSNKVTEKGKDVELRCDPISGHTALYWYRQSLGQGLEFLIYFQGNSAPDKSGLPSDRFSAERTGGSVSTLTIQRTQQEDSAVYLCASSKDSSYNEQFFGPGTRLTVL.

The rearrangement links TRBV24-1 to TRBJ2-5, with D possibly TRBD1 on 5 matching bases. Trimming cost V 4 bases and J 4 bases, with 15 bases left between them. In germline, CDR1 is KGHDR, CDR2 SFDVKD. The CDR3 sequence is 15 residues long. As DNA, the CDR3 is TGTGCCACCAGTGACCTAGGGGTGGTGGGAGAGACCCAGTACTTC. Protein: CATSDLGVVGETQYF.

Many counts were recorded for this clonotype. The CDR3 sequence is CSAKGAANEKLFF. The CDR3 DNA is TGCAGCGCCAAGGGGGCAGCTAATGAAAAACTGTTTTTT. This chain joins TRBV29-1 and TRBJ1-4, with 7 bases lining up with TRBD1. The J segment lost 3 bases and the V segment lost 7 bases, leaving 5 bases of the junction unmatched. The CDR3 covers 13 residues. Germline-derived CDR1 and CDR2 are SQVTM and ANQGSEA.